This TCR beta chain was captured by sequencing in a study of T cells in Graves' hyperthyroidism and ophthalmopathy. Amplified regions were TCR beta CDR3 sequences from RNA transcripts. The HTBI primer set served for first-round RT-PCR of the TCR CDR3. MiXCR, run by TCRdb on the multiplex PCR reads, gives a single entry per CDR3 protein. This table has over 500,000 distinct CDR3 sequences, approximately 14% appearing once. In its sample, this clonotype was seen many times. Its antigen is undetermined. It was considered stable Graves' hyperthyroidism when ophthalmopathy did not progress within 18 months. Each patient was aged 18 to 65 and had newly diagnosed hyperthyroidism of under 2 months' duration. Findings of the study overall: The model forecast ophthalmopathy, anticipating it by a median roughly 6.3 months before onset. A model of 13 V-J features distinguished ophthalmopathy from stable hyperthyroidism.

The sample comprised blood. This sequence originates from a woman in her thirties or forties with Graves' hyperthyroidism.

As DNA, the CDR3 is TGTGCCAGCTCACAGGGGGCAAGTTCACCCCTCCACTTT. Translated, it gives CASSQGASSPLHF. This sequence joins TRBV18 and TRBJ1-6; TRBD1 matches at 7 bases. CDR3 length equals 13 residues. The germline CDR1 and CDR2 sequences are KGHSH and LQKENI. V lost 4 bases and J lost 9; bases outside the gene matches: 3.